The 8 T cell receptor beta chains below all came from one sample that was sequenced in a study of control samples from healthy donors and cancer patients. The assay was immunoSEQ multiplex PCR, and TCRdb's table has in-frame clones only and misses some. The table has some 110,000 clones, 93% seen once; the top ten hold over 2.5%. Sequencing input: blood. The receptors shown here come from a man aged 30-40 years in good health.

V and J are TRBV19 and TRBJ1-2; 8 bases line up with TRBD1. V lost 3 bases and J lost 4; bases outside the gene matches: 10. Germline assignment: CDR1 LNHDA and CDR2 SQIVND (reference sequence). This CDR3 comprises 16 residues. As DNA, the CDR3 is TGTGCCAGTAGTATGGAGGGGGACAGGCGCCGCTATGGCTACACCTTC. Its protein product is CASSMEGDRRRYGYTF.

V and J are TRBV6-5 and TRBJ1-3; D is unclear. Germline-derived CDR1 and CDR2 are MNHEY and SVGAGI. This CDR3 is 14 amino acids long. Trimming removed 7 bases from V and 2 bases from J, with 12 bases in between. In nucleotides, the CDR3 is TGTGCCAGCACCCCCGTCGCAGCTGGAAACACCATATATTTT. Encoded protein: CASTPVAAGNTIYF.

The chain combines TRBV5-1 with TRBJ2-3; 13 bases fit TRBD2. With 3 bases clipped from V and 3 bases from J, the junction kept 7 bases outside the gene matches. Germline V gives CDR1 SGHRS, CDR2 YFSETQ. This CDR3 spans 17 amino acids. In nucleotides, the CDR3 is TGCGCCAGCAGCTCGATTCCGGGACTAGCGGGGACAGATACGCAGTATTTT. Translating gives CASSSIPGLAGTDTQYF.

The chain joins TRBV19 to TRBJ1-2; D not certain. Between the trimmed V and J ends, which lost 7 bases and 0 bases, there was a span of 24 bases. CDR3 length equals 18 residues. Germline V gene sequence: CDR1 LNHDA, CDR2 SQIVND (reference sequence). The CDR3 reads CASTRRHPEDPANYGYTF. CDR3 coding DNA: TGTGCCAGTACCCGGAGGCACCCGGAGGACCCAGCTAACTATGGCTACACCTTC.

CDR3 amino acids: CAISETIGGLYNEQFF. The CDR3 nucleotides read TGTGCCATCAGTGAGACGATTGGGGGACTGTACAATGAGCAGTTCTTC. The chain combines TRBV10-3 with TRBJ2-1; D might be TRBD2 (6 bases). The CDR3 length is 16 residues. Germline V gene lookup returns CDR1 ENHRY and CDR2 SYGVKD. V lost 2 bases and J 4 bases, leaving 15 bases between the germline ends.

This sequence joins TRBV2 and TRBJ1-3; possible D gene TRBD1, 6 bases. V lost 8 bases, J lost 1 base, and 27 bases lay in between. Germline CDR1 and CDR2: SNHLY and FYNNEI. The CDR3 runs to 19 residues. CDR3 sequence: CASPLYPGDNNLSGNTIYF. CDR3 bases: TGTGCCAGCCCCCTGTATCCAGGGGATAATAACCTTTCTGGAAACACCATATATTTT. The full variable domain, completed using reference TRBV2 and TRBJ1-3, is EPEVTQTPSHQVTQMGQEVILRCVPISNHLYFYWYRQILGQKVEFLVSFYNNEISEKSEIFDDQFSVERPDGSNFTLKIRSTKLEDSAMYFCASPLYPGDNNLSGNTIYFGEGSWLTVV.

The rearrangement links TRBV10-1 to TRBJ2-7; TRBD1 might be the D (5 bases). Trimming took off 5 bases at V and 4 bases at J, with 12 bases between the two ends. This CDR3 has 13 residues. Germline V gene sequence: CDR1 WNHNN, CDR2 SYGVQD (reference sequence). The DNA of the CDR3 is TGCGCCAGCAGTATGGACACGGAATACGAGCAGTACTTC. It is translated as CASSMDTEYEQYF.

The gene calls are TRBV7-2 and TRBJ2-2; 7 nucleotides line up with TRBD1. J lost 6 bases, V lost 1 base, and 5 bases had no gene match. Per the germline V gene, CDR1 is SGHTA and CDR2 is FQGNSA. The length of the CDR3 is 15 residues. This CDR3 reads CASSLVGTGAGELFF. Here the CDR3 DNA reads TGTGCCAGCAGCTTAGTAGGCACAGGGGCCGGGGAGCTGTTTTTT.